A single sample is the source of the 26 T cell receptor beta chains below, sequenced in a study of technical replicates of blood from a few donors. The protocol was immunoSEQ multiplex PCR, while the TCRdb copy is restricted to in-frame clones and leaves out a portion. The repertoire includes roughly 85,000 clones, approximately 95% of them detected once, and around 0.25% sits in the top ten. What was sequenced was T cells isolated from PBMCs. The receptor source for this set is a human donor in good health.

This clone came up once. This sequence joins TRBV7-9 and TRBJ2-7, with 7 nucleotides matching TRBD1. CDR3 size: 15 residues. Trimming at V came to 4 bases and at J to 0 bases, leaving 6 bases not matched to a gene. CDR1 is SEHNR and CDR2 is FQNEAQ in the germline V gene (reference sequence). The CDR3: CASSSPGQISYEQYF. In DNA form, the CDR3 reads TGTGCCAGCAGCTCCCCGGGACAGATCTCCTACGAGCAGTACTTC.

The chain has TRBV4-1 and TRBJ1-1; TRBD1 agrees at 8 bases. This CDR3 comprises 18 residues. CDR1 is MGHRA and CDR2 is YSYEKL in the germline V gene. Germline trimming cut 0 bases from V and 3 bases from J; bases unmatched to any gene: 12. The CDR3 is CASSQESPDRAWDTEAFF. CDR3 sequence (DNA): TGCGCCAGCAGCCAAGAATCCCCGGACAGGGCCTGGGACACTGAAGCTTTCTTT.

This CDR3 is CASSLMTSGSYEQYF. The CDR3 DNA follows: TGTGCCAGCAGCTTAATGACTAGTGGATCCTACGAGCAGTACTTC. The chain has TRBV27 and TRBJ2-7; possible D gene TRBD2, 6 bases. The CDR3 is 15 amino acids. The germline V gene has CDR1 MNHEY and CDR2 SMNVEV (reference sequence). Trimming shortened V by 6 bases and J by 1 base, and 16 bases separated the two germline ends.

This clone came up a few times. This sequence joins TRBV18 and TRBJ2-7, with 13 bases lining up with TRBD2. CDR3 length equals 15 residues. The V gene's germline CDR1 is KGHSH and CDR2 LQKENI. J lost 2 bases, V lost 2 bases, and 0 bases had no gene match. CDR3 DNA sequence: TGTGCCAGCTCACCAACTAGCGGGGGGGCCTACGAGCAGTACTTC. Translated, it gives CASSPTSGGAYEQYF. The whole variable domain, filled in from reference TRBV18 and TRBJ2-7, reads NAGVMQNPRHLVRRRGQEARLRCSPMKGHSHVYWYRQLPEEGLKFMVYLQKENIIDESGMPKERFSAEFPKEGPSILRIQQVVRGDSAAYFCASSPTSGGAYEQYFGPGTRLTVT.

A single count supports this clone. The V and J genes are TRBV10-3 and TRBJ2-7, with D tentatively TRBD2 (6 bases). CDR1 is ENHRY, CDR2 SYGVKD, per germline. Trimming cost V 0 bases and J 4 bases, with 7 bases left between them. The CDR3 spans 13 residues. CDR3 sequence: CAISESREYEQYF. The CDR3 region has the DNA TGTGCCATCAGTGAGTCCCGGGAGTACGAGCAGTACTTC.

This chain connects TRBV2 to TRBJ1-3; D not certain. Looked up from germline, CDR1 is SNHLY and CDR2 is FYNNEI. The V end lost 4 bases, the J end lost 3 bases, and 16 bases lay between the germline ends. This CDR3 has 16 amino acids. The CDR3 region is CASSVVRASLGNTIYF. CDR3 in DNA: TGTGCCAGCAGTGTCGTGAGGGCTAGTCTTGGAAACACCATATATTTT.

This clone was detected once. The J gene is TRBJ1-4, the V gene TRBV10-2; 8 bases align to TRBD1. V was clipped by 3 bases and J by 3 bases; unmatched bases: 9. The CDR3 covers 17 residues. CDR1 is WSHSY, CDR2 SAAADI, per germline. The CDR3 nucleotides are TGCGCCAGCAGTGAATTCGGACAGGGAGTTTCTAATGAAAAACTGTTTTTT. This codes for CASSEFGQGVSNEKLFF.

The gene calls are TRBV7-2 and TRBJ2-1, with TRBD2 matching over 8 bases. Trimming took 3 bases from V and 5 from J; bases not matched to a gene: 6. The CDR3 extends over 15 amino acids. Germline-derived CDR1 and CDR2 are SGHTA and FQGNSA. Here the CDR3 DNA reads TGTGCCAGCAGCTTCGGGAGGGGCCTCCACAATGAGCAGTTCTTC. Translating it yields CASSFGRGLHNEQFF.

The chain is built from TRBV19 and TRBJ2-1; D not certain. Trimming left V 4 bases short and J 6 bases short, with 7 bases between. Germline V gives CDR1 LNHDA, CDR2 SQIVND (reference sequence). This CDR3 is built from 12 residues. The CDR3 reads CASSTQSNEQFF. CDR3 bases: TGTGCCAGTAGTACCCAGTCCAATGAGCAGTTCTTC.

The chain has TRBV18 and TRBJ1-1; D unclear. This CDR3 region has 15 residues. The germline gives CDR1 KGHSH, CDR2 LQKENI. V lost 0 bases and J lost 2, with 10 bases in between. CDR3 protein: CASSPPGRINTEAFF. The CDR3 DNA reads TGTGCCAGCTCACCACCGGGGAGAATCAACACTGAAGCTTTCTTT.

This chain connects TRBV30 to TRBJ2-3; a possible D gene is TRBD2 (5 bases). V was shortened by 0 bases and J by 0 bases, with 10 bases between the two germline ends. The V gene's germline CDR1 is GTSNPN and CDR2 SVGIG (reference sequence). This CDR3 region has 15 residues. CDR3 coding DNA: TGTGCCTGGAGTGTCCTGGGAGTCAGCACAGATACGCAGTATTTT. Protein: CAWSVLGVSTDTQYF.

The chain recombines TRBV7-9 with TRBJ2-7, with 7 bases lining up with TRBD2. Germline V CDR1 and CDR2: SEHNR, FQNEAQ (reference sequence). The CDR3 spans 16 residues. V dropped 0 bases and J dropped 1; count of bases not matched to a gene: 6. The CDR3, as DNA: TGTGCCAGCAGCTTAGCGCAGCGGGAAACATCCTACGAGCAGTACTTC. This sequence encodes CASSLAQRETSYEQYF.

The chain couples TRBV2 to TRBJ1-2, with a tentative D call TRBD1 (5 bases). The germline V and J ends were trimmed by 8 bases and 2 bases, with 9 bases remaining between them. Germline-derived CDR1 and CDR2 are SNHLY and FYNNEI. The CDR3 runs to 12 residues. The CDR3 loop is CASGQGNYGYTF. The DNA for the CDR3 is TGTGCCAGCGGGCAGGGAAACTATGGCTACACCTTC.

The genes are TRBV10-3 and TRBJ2-3, with 10 bases aligning to TRBD2. From germline, CDR1 is ENHRY and CDR2 SYGVKD. The CDR3 sequence is 13 residues long. V trimming: 8 bases; J trimming: 5 bases; junction bases outside the gene matches: 4. The CDR3 here is CAIAGTSEDTQYF. DNA of the CDR3: TGTGCCATCGCCGGGACTAGCGAAGATACGCAGTATTTT.

The genes are TRBV2 and TRBJ1-5; D gene ambiguous. The ends were cut back, 2 bases at V and 7 bases at J, with 12 bases in the middle. CDR1 SNHLY and CDR2 FYNNEI come from the germline V gene. CDR3 length: 14 amino acids. The CDR3 DNA sequence: TGTGCCAGCAGTGAAACGGCCAGGCTACAGCCCCAGCATTTT. Its translation: CASSETARLQPQHF.

This chain uses TRBV7-9 with TRBJ1-1; D unresolved. Trimming took off 5 bases at V and 1 base at J, with 8 bases between the two ends. The germline V gene has CDR1 SEHNR and CDR2 FQNEAQ (reference sequence). The CDR3 is 13 amino acids. CDR3 region: CASSPPGNTEAFF. CDR3 nucleotides: TGTGCCAGCAGCCCACCAGGGAACACTGAAGCTTTCTTT. Using reference TRBV7-9 and TRBJ1-1 for the parts outside the CDR3, the full variable domain is DTGVSQNPRHKITKRGQNVTFRCDPISEHNRLYWYRQTLGQGPEFLTYFQNEAQLEKSRLLSDRFSAERPKGSFSTLEIQRTEQGDSAMYLCASSPPGNTEAFFGQGTRLTVV.

The V call is TRBV18, the J call TRBJ1-2, with D uncertain. V lost 3 bases and J 8 bases, leaving 13 bases between the germline ends. The CDR3 contains 13 residues. Germline V gives CDR1 KGHSH, CDR2 LQKENI. The CDR3: CASSPTDARGYTF. The CDR3 nucleotides are TGTGCCAGCTCACCTACAGACGCGAGAGGCTACACCTTC.

The rearrangement links TRBV27 to TRBJ1-2, with D tentatively TRBD1 (5 bases). The V end lost 4 bases, the J end lost 7 bases, and 22 bases lay between the germline ends. CDR1 MNHEY and CDR2 SMNVEV come from the germline V gene (reference sequence). The CDR3 length is 16 residues. CDR3 DNA: TGTGCCAGCAGTTCCCTTTGGGGGAGGGAGGGAAGTGGCTACACCTTC. This translates into CASSSLWGREGSGYTF.

This chain links TRBV5-1 with TRBJ2-7; D is undetermined. With 0 bases removed from V and 3 bases from J, the gap between germline ends came to 13 bases. The CDR3 sequence is 15 residues long. CDR1 and CDR2 from the germline V gene are SGHRS and YFSETQ. The CDR3 DNA reads as TGCGCCAGCAGCTTGGAAGGTGGCAGGTACTACGAGCAGTACTTC. This gives the protein CASSLEGGRYYEQYF.

The genes are TRBV5-1 and TRBJ1-1; TRBD1 matches 12 bases. This CDR3 region has 17 residues. Germline CDR1 and CDR2: SGHRS and YFSETQ. V lost 3 bases, J lost 3 bases, and 9 bases stayed unmatched. In DNA form, the CDR3 reads TGCGCCAGCAGCTATTTACCGGGACAGGGGGCCGACACTGAAGCTTTCTTT. It translates to CASSYLPGQGADTEAFF.

This clone was found once. Other nucleotide sequences in the sample specify the same CDR3. The rearrangement joins TRBV6-1 to TRBJ2-3; the match to TRBD2 covers 13 bases. CDR3 length equals 15 residues. The junction had 2 bases not matched to a gene; V was cut back by 4 bases and J by 4 bases. The germline V gene encodes CDR1 MNHNS and CDR2 SASEGT. DNA of the CDR3: TGTGCCAGCAGTGGGACTAGCGGGAGTTCAGATACGCAGTATTTT. As protein: CASSGTSGSSDTQYF.

This chain connects TRBV27 to TRBJ1-6, with D unclear. V was shortened by 3 bases and J by 0 bases, with 12 bases between the two germline ends. The CDR3 is 17 amino acids. Per germline, CDR1 MNHEY and CDR2 SMNVEV (reference sequence). Here the CDR3 reads CASSLIGSSSYNSPLHF. CDR3 DNA sequence: TGTGCCAGCAGTTTGATTGGGAGCAGCTCCTATAATTCACCCCTCCACTTT.

The V and J genes are TRBV5-4 and TRBJ1-1; a possible D gene is TRBD1 (6 bases). The V gene's germline CDR1 is SGHNT and CDR2 YYREEE (reference sequence). The length of the CDR3 is 16 residues. The ends were cut back, 8 bases at V and 2 bases at J, with 22 bases in the middle. The CDR3 DNA is TGTGCCAGTCGATCCAGGGGTTCATCCCTAAACACTGAAGCTTTCTTT. This codes for CASRSRGSSLNTEAFF.

This chain uses TRBV5-1 with TRBJ2-2; 9 bases align to TRBD2. Looked up from germline, CDR1 is SGHRS and CDR2 is YFSETQ. The V gene end was trimmed by 6 bases and the J gene end by 8 bases; junction bases not matched to a gene: 14. The CDR3 length is 16 residues. CDR3 sequence (DNA): TGCGCCAGCACTACCAGCGGGAGGCCTATCGTTGGGGAGCTGTTTTTT. Amino acid sequence: CASTTSGRPIVGELFF.

The V call is TRBV4-1, the J call TRBJ2-7; 7 nucleotides align to TRBD2. Trimming took 3 bases from V and 3 from J; bases not matched to a gene: 11. Germline CDR1 is MGHRA and CDR2 is YSYEKL. The CDR3 is made up of 16 amino acids. The CDR3 nucleotides read TGCGCCAGCAGCCAGGAACCGGGACTACTAAACTACGAGCAGTACTTC. Translating it yields CASSQEPGLLNYEQYF.

The V gene is TRBV10-3, the J gene TRBJ2-7; 9 bases match TRBD2. V was pared by 10 bases and J by 2 bases, with 6 bases of the junction left unmatched. The CDR3 is 13 residues long. CDR1 and CDR2 from the germline V gene are ENHRY and SYGVKD. The CDR3 nucleotides are TGTGCCAGTCTTAGCGGGGGAGCCTACGAGCAGTACTTC. As protein: CASLSGGAYEQYF.